A selection of T cell receptor beta chains follows, all from one sample in a study of cytotoxic CD8 clonotypes in ibrutinib-treated CLL. Here immunoSEQ multiplex PCR was the method, and the copy in TCRdb shows in-frame clones only, minus some. This table has approximately 320,000 clones, over 60% appearing once. This sample comprised PBMCs, obtained after 36 months of ibrutinib treatment. The receptors originated from a human donor with chronic lymphocytic leukemia. CDR3s include the opening cysteine and the closing phenylalanine or tryptophan. Fields, in order: V gene, J gene, clone size, D gene, CDR3 protein, CDR3 DNA. A D gene is named only where the DNA matches it firmly. A row's size may be missing; if present it is once, few, many or a size class.

TRBV28,TRBJ2-7,NA,NA,CASSTTLSGPYEQYF,TGTGCCAGCAGCACCACTTTAAGCGGACCCTACGAGCAGTACTTC
TRBV6-5,TRBJ2-2,once,NA,CASSYSGGAGTGELFF,TGTGCCAGCAGTTACTCAGGGGGCGCGGGGACCGGGGAGCTGTTTTTT
TRBV5-1,TRBJ2-2,NA,NA,CASTPNTLGGTGELFF,TGCGCCAGCACCCCGAATACTCTCGGGGGCACCGGGGAGCTGTTTTTT
TRBV7-3,TRBJ2-7,few,TRBD2,CASSLRGLAGYEQYF,TGTGCCAGCAGCTTAAGGGGACTAGCGGGCTACGAGCAGTACTTC
TRBV19,TRBJ2-7,NA,NA,CASSMVHSYEQYF,TGTGCCAGTAGTATGGTCCATTCCTACGAGCAGTACTTC
TRBV6-1,TRBJ2-7,NA,TRBD1,CASSEVYRGYEQYF,TGTGCCAGCAGTGAAGTCTACAGGGGCTACGAGCAGTACTTC
TRBV4-1,TRBJ1-2,NA,TRBD1,CASSHMTGGAYGYTF,TGCGCCAGCAGCCATATGACAGGGGGTGCCTATGGCTACACCTTC
TRBV27,TRBJ2-6,NA,NA,CASSSRSGANVLTF,TGTGCCAGCAGCTCCCGCTCTGGGGCCAACGTCCTGACTTTC
TRBV5-1,TRBJ1-2,NA,NA,CASSLTRNYGYTF,TGCGCCAGCAGTTTAACACGGAACTATGGCTACACCTTC
TRBV5-5,TRBJ1-2,NA,TRBD1,CASSLNPGQNIDYGYTF,TGTGCCAGCAGCCTCAACCCGGGACAGAATATTGACTATGGCTACACCTTC
TRBV5-6,TRBJ1-2,NA,NA,CASLVLWAGQRGTF,TGTGCCAGCCTCGTTCTATGGGCGGGACAAAGAGGCACCTTC
TRBV7-8,TRBJ2-3,NA,NA,CASYQDAEGQRTDTQYF,TGTGCCAGCTACCAAGATGCGGAGGGACAGCGCACAGATACGCAGTATTTT
TRBV29-1,TRBJ2-7,once,NA,CSGGWSSYEQYF,TGCAGCGGGGGGTGGAGCTCCTACGAGCAGTACTTC
TRBV29-1,TRBJ2-2,once,TRBD1,CSVLSTGQGGELFF,TGCAGCGTTTTATCGACAGGGCAAGGCGGGGAGCTGTTTTTT
TRBV11-2,TRBJ2-7,NA,NA,CASSWERNSEQYF,TGTGCCAGCAGCTGGGAACGCAACTCCGAGCAGTACTTC
TRBV7-9,TRBJ1-6,NA,NA,CASSLGGTSRRNSPLHF,TGTGCCAGCAGCTTAGGGGGCACTAGTCGGAGAAATTCGCCCCTCCACTTT
TRBV9,TRBJ2-7,NA,NA,CASSVATRTRQYF,TGTGCCAGCAGCGTAGCGACCCGGACGAGGCAGTACTTC
TRBV7-2,TRBJ2-2,once,NA,CASSLVAAYTGELFF,TGTGCCAGCAGCTTAGTGGCGGCCTACACCGGGGAGCTGTTTTTT
TRBV10-3,TRBJ2-3,NA,TRBD2,CAISESRLAGRGFSADTQYF,TGTGCCATCAGTGAGTCGAGGTTAGCGGGTAGAGGTTTTTCTGCAGATACGCAGTATTTT
TRBV9,TRBJ2-3,NA,TRBD2,CASSVGLAQDTQYF,TGTGCCAGCAGCGTAGGACTAGCGCAGGATACGCAGTATTTT
TRBV27,TRBJ2-7,NA,NA,CASSLSPSEAYEQYF,TGTGCCAGCAGTTTATCCCCTAGCGAGGCCTACGAGCAGTACTTC
TRBV18,TRBJ2-4,NA,NA,CASSPPNAALAKNIQYF,TGTGCCAGCTCACCACCGAACGCGGCCCTAGCCAAAAACATTCAGTACTTC
TRBV11-2,TRBJ1-2,NA,NA,CASSLTGDYGYTF,TGTGCCAGCAGTTTAACAGGTGACTATGGCTACACCTTC
TRBV4-1,TRBJ2-3,NA,NA,CASSHAVTDTQYF,TGCGCCAGCAGCCACGCGGTCACAGATACGCAGTATTTT
TRBV2,TRBJ1-2,NA,NA,CASSVTGDGYTF,TGTGCCAGCAGTGTGACCGGGGATGGCTACACCTTC
TRBV11-3,TRBJ2-1,NA,NA,CASSSAPHSYNEQFF,TGTGCCAGCAGCTCCGCACCGCATTCCTACAATGAGCAGTTCTTC
TRBV19,TRBJ1-1,NA,TRBD1,CATARVWGQSLNTEAFF,TGTGCCACTGCAAGAGTCTGGGGACAGTCATTGAACACTGAAGCTTTCTTT
TRBV5-8,TRBJ2-7,NA,TRBD1,CASSWLDRVYEQYF,TGTGCCAGCAGCTGGCTTGACAGGGTCTACGAGCAGTACTTC
TRBV19,TRBJ1-5,NA,NA,CASSNGGQGQPQHF,TGTGCCAGTAGTAATGGGGGGCAGGGTCAGCCCCAGCATTTT
TRBV19,TRBJ1-2,few,NA,CASMGHSPVYTF,TGTGCCAGTATGGGACACAGCCCCGTCTACACCTTC
TRBV11-2,TRBJ2-7,NA,NA,CASSLDRVVLYEQYF,TGTGCCAGCAGCTTAGACAGGGTCGTGCTCTACGAGCAGTACTTC
TRBV19,TRBJ2-7,NA,NA,CATRESDRNYEQYF,TGTGCCACCCGGGAATCGGACAGAAACTACGAGCAGTACTTC
TRBV29-1,TRBJ2-5,NA,NA,CSVLDLVQETQYF,TGCAGCGTCCTGGATTTGGTCCAAGAGACCCAGTACTTC
TRBV5-3,TRBJ1-4,NA,NA,CARSAYPGLKGTTNEKLFF,TGTGCCAGAAGCGCGTACCCAGGGTTAAAAGGAACAACTAATGAAAAACTGTTTTTT
TRBV5-6,TRBJ1-2,few,NA,CASSLSDRKYYGYTF,TGTGCCAGCAGCTTGAGCGACAGGAAGTACTATGGCTACACCTTC
TRBV18,TRBJ2-2,NA,NA,CASSPRVGGKNTGELFF,TGTGCCAGCTCACCAAGAGTAGGAGGGAAGAACACCGGGGAGCTGTTTTTT
TRBV7-6,TRBJ1-4,NA,NA,CASSSSGVRAKLFF,TGTGCCAGCAGTTCCTCCGGGGTTCGGGCTAAACTGTTTTTT
TRBV11-2,TRBJ2-3,NA,NA,CASSLGRADTQYF,TGTGCCAGCAGCTTAGGGAGAGCAGATACGCAGTATTTT